A selection of T cell receptor beta chains follows, all from one sample in a study of immune cell composition in non-small cell lung cancer. Clones were read by immunoSEQ multiplex PCR, and TCRdb kept only the in-frame ones, dropping some. The sample lists approximately 3,700 clones, roughly four fifths seen once, with just under 30% in the top ten. Sample: non-adjacent lung tissue. The receptors here all came from a human donor with non-small cell lung cancer. CDR3s include the opening cysteine and the closing phenylalanine or tryptophan. The D gene is left open where the match is weak. Some rows have no size entry. The others give once, few or many, or a class for an expanded clone.

>15|TRBD2|TRBV9|few|TRBJ2-7
TGTGCCAGCAGCGTAGGGCCCAGCGGGGTATACGAGCAGTACTTC
CASSVGPSGVYEQYF
>18|.|TRBV25-1|.|TRBJ2-1
TGTGCCAGCAGTGTATCGGGGATGGGAACCCGAACCAACAATGAGCAGTTCTTC
CASSVSGMGTRTNNEQFF
>14|TRBD1|TRBV5-1|.|TRBJ2-7
TGCGCCAGCAGCTTCGGACAGGGGAACTACGAGCAGTACTTC
CASSFGQGNYEQYF
>13|.|TRBV30|.|TRBJ2-4
TGTGCCTGGAGTCCGGTCGGCAAAAACATTCAGTACTTC
CAWSPVGKNIQYF
>15|TRBD1|TRBV6-6|.|TRBJ2-6
TGTGCCAGCAGTTTACAGGGGACTGGGGCCAACGTCCTGACTTTC
CASSLQGTGANVLTF
>15|.|TRBV4-2|.|TRBJ1-1
TGTGCCAGCAGCCAAGATTCGCAGGGAGGCACTGAAGCTTTCTTT
CASSQDSQGGTEAFF
>14|TRBD1|TRBV6-5|.|TRBJ1-2
TGTGCCAGCAGTTACCACGACAGGGTGGGAGGCTACACCTTC
CASSYHDRVGGYTF
>13|.|TRBV19|.|TRBJ1-2
TGTGCCAGTAGTCGCCAGGGTAACTATGGCTACACCTTC
CASSRQGNYGYTF
>14|.|TRBV7-2|.|TRBJ2-7
TGTGCCAGCAGCTTCTACCTTAGCTCCTACGAGCAGTACTTC
CASSFYLSSYEQYF
>14|TRBD1|TRBV19|few|TRBJ1-1
TGTGCCAGTAGGTTACAGGGGTTAGGCACTGAAGCTTTCTTT
CASRLQGLGTEAFF
>17|TRBD1|TRBV7-8|.|TRBJ2-1
TGTGCCAGCAGCTTAGCGCCGTGGGACAGGGTGGACAATGAGCAGTTCTTC
CASSLAPWDRVDNEQFF
>11|.|TRBV20-1|.|TRBJ1-1
TGCAGGGGGGCGCGAAGGACTGAAGCTTTCTTT
CRGARRTEAFF
>14|.|TRBV5-6|.|TRBJ1-1
TGTGCCAGCAGCTTACGGGTCTATAACACTGAAGCTTTCTTT
CASSLRVYNTEAFF
>16|TRBD2|TRBV5-4|.|TRBJ2-3
TGTGCCAGCAGCAGGACTAGCGGGAGCTCGGTTGATACGCAGTATTTT
CASSRTSGSSVDTQYF
>14|TRBD1|TRBV11-1|.|TRBJ1-1
TGTGCCAGCAGCTTAACAGGGGATGGCACTGAAGCTTTCTTT
CASSLTGDGTEAFF
>14|TRBD2|TRBV6-5|.|TRBJ2-7
TGTGCCAGCAGCAGGACTAGCGGGACCTACGAGCAGTACTTC
CASSRTSGTYEQYF
>17|.|TRBV28|.|TRBJ2-2
TGTGCCAGCAGTGTAGTCTCAGGGAAGTATAACACCGGGGAGCTGTTTTTT
CASSVVSGKYNTGELFF
>16|TRBD1|TRBV25-1|few|TRBJ1-1
TGTGCCAGCAGTGGAGCACCCGGGACAGGGTCCGCTGAAGCTTTCTTT
CASSGAPGTGSAEAFF
>18|TRBD1|TRBV6-4|.|TRBJ2-7
TGTGCCACCCCAAGGGGCACAGGGGGGTCCCTCCCCTACTACGAGCAGTACTTC
CATPRGTGGSLPYYEQYF
>16|TRBD2|TRBV7-3|.|TRBJ2-1
TGTGCCAGCAGCCAAGCGGGGGTCGGACCCTACAATGAGCAGTTCTTC
CASSQAGVGPYNEQFF
>12|.|TRBV2|.|TRBJ1-5
TGTGCCAGCAGTGAACCTAATCAGCCCCAGCATTTT
CASSEPNQPQHF
>13|.|TRBV15|.|TRBJ2-5
TGTGCCACCAGCAGAGGAGTCCAAGAGACCCAGTACTTC
CATSRGVQETQYF
>16|TRBD1|TRBV7-2|.|TRBJ1-5
TGTGCCAGCAGCTTCGCGACAGGGGGTGGCAATCAGCCCCAGCATTTT
CASSFATGGGNQPQHF
>15|.|TRBV10-3|.|TRBJ1-4
TGTGCCATCAGTGAGGGCAGGGCAACTAATGAAAAACTGTTTTTT
CAISEGRATNEKLFF
>16|.|TRBV7-9|.|TRBJ2-3
TGTGCCAGCAGCTTAGCAATGGGCCGGGGGTTAGATACGCAGTATTTT
CASSLAMGRGLDTQYF
>15|.|TRBV5-1|.|TRBJ2-7
TGCGCCAGCAGCTTGGAGTCTAGTAGTTTCTACGAGCAGTACTTC
CASSLESSSFYEQYF
>15|.|TRBV7-3|.|TRBJ1-2
TGTGCCAGCAGTCCCACAGGGTATGCAGTTTATGGCTACACCTTC
CASSPTGYAVYGYTF
>13|.|TRBV5-1|.|TRBJ1-1
TGCGCCAGCAGCTTGGAGGGGGGGACTGAAGCTTTCTTT
CASSLEGGTEAFF
>14|TRBD1|TRBV29-1|.|TRBJ1-5
TGCAGCGTTTCGACAGGGGGCGTTGGGGGGCCCCAGCATTTT
CSVSTGGVGGPQHF
>12|.|TRBV6-5|.|TRBJ2-2
TGTGCCACCTCACGAGAGACCGGGGAGCTGTTTTTT
CATSRETGELFF
>12|.|TRBV6-5|.|TRBJ2-1
TGTGCCAGCAGTTACGAGGGAGGTGAGCAGTTCTTC
CASSYEGGEQFF
>13|TRBD2|TRBV9|.|TRBJ2-3
TGTGCCAGCAGCCCCCCGGGGGGGATTACGCAGTATTTT
CASSPPGGITQYF
>14|.|TRBV5-1|.|TRBJ1-1
TGCGCCAGCAGCTTGGGCCAGATGAACACTGAAGCTTTCTTT
CASSLGQMNTEAFF
>16|TRBD1|TRBV19|.|TRBJ1-5
TGTGCCACCGGGACAGGGGGCTTTAGGGATTATCAGCCCCAGCATTTT
CATGTGGFRDYQPQHF
>21|.|TRBV15|.|TRBJ2-3
TGTGCCACCAGCAGAGATCGGGGATCGGGGGGCGTAGAGACTAGCACAGATACGCAGTATTTT
CATSRDRGSGGVETSTDTQYF
>15|.|TRBV19|few|TRBJ2-5
TGTGCCAGTAGTATCAGCGGGTCTGGATGGGAGACCCAGTACTTC
CASSISGSGWETQYF
>13|.|TRBV19|.|TRBJ1-4
TGTGCCAGTAGTGGGTCGGGTAATGAAAAACTGTTTTTT
CASSGSGNEKLFF
>15|.|TRBV19|.|TRBJ1-2
TGTGCCAGTTGGGGCCGGACAGAGGTTAACTATGGCTACACCTTC
CASWGRTEVNYGYTF
>17|.|TRBV19|once|TRBJ1-2
TGTGCCAGTAGTATAGACCGCGTGGGGGGTCCATATAACGGCTACACCTTC
CASSIDRVGGPYNGYTF
>13|.|TRBV29-1|.|TRBJ2-5
TGCAGCGTTGTCGTGGGGGGTCGGGAGACCCAGTACTTC
CSVVVGGRETQYF
>13|.|TRBV2|.|TRBJ1-3
TGTGCCAGCAGCTCCTTGAGTGGAAACACCATATATTTT
CASSSLSGNTIYF
>14|TRBD2|TRBV29-1|few|TRBJ2-2
TGCAGCGTTGTCGAGGGAGGGCCCGCCGGGGAGCTGTTTTTT
CSVVEGGPAGELFF
>15|TRBD1|TRBV28|.|TRBJ1-5
TGTGCCAGCAGCTCAAACAGGGGGAAGGGTCAGCCCCAGCATTTT
CASSSNRGKGQPQHF
>16|TRBD2|TRBV5-6|large|TRBJ2-3
TGTGCCAGCAGCTTGGGAGCGGGAGGGCCGTCAGATACGCAGTATTTT
CASSLGAGGPSDTQYF
>13|TRBD1|TRBV19|.|TRBJ1-5
TGTGCCTCCCGGGGACAGGAAAGTCAGCCCCAGCATTTT
CASRGQESQPQHF
>15|.|TRBV27|.|TRBJ1-1
TGTGCCAGCAGTTTGGGGGGACTCCCCGTTGGTGAAGCTTTCTTT
CASSLGGLPVGEAFF
>15|.|TRBV28|.|TRBJ2-3
TGTGCCAGCAGCCCTAGGGTGGGCCGGGGAGATACGCAGTATTTT
CASSPRVGRGDTQYF
>15|TRBD1|TRBV6-1|once|TRBJ2-6
TGTGCCAGCAGTGAAGGACAGGGTGGGGCCAACGTCCTGACTTTC
CASSEGQGGANVLTF
>16|TRBD1|TRBV5-4|.|TRBJ1-2
TGTGCCAGCAGCTTGGCCGCAGGGGGATGGGACTATGGCTACACCTTC
CASSLAAGGWDYGYTF
>12|.|TRBV9|.|TRBJ2-1
TGTGCCAGCAGCCAGACTAGCAATGAGCAGTTCTTC
CASSQTSNEQFF
>14|.|TRBV19|.|TRBJ1-5
TGTGCCAGTAGAGCACAGGGAAGTTCACAGCCCCAGCATTTT
CASRAQGSSQPQHF
>15|.|TRBV7-3|.|TRBJ2-5
TGTGCCAGCAGCTCCAGACTCGGACAGCGAGAGACCCAGTACTTC
CASSSRLGQRETQYF
>16|TRBD1|TRBV5-6|few|TRBJ1-4
TGTGCCAGCACTACCGGGACAGGGGGCCGGAGTGAAAAACTGTTTTTT
CASTTGTGGRSEKLFF
>15|TRBD1|TRBV4-1|.|TRBJ1-2
TGCGCCAGCAGACAGACACAGGGGGCACAATATGGCTACACCTTC
CASRQTQGAQYGYTF
>13|.|TRBV28|.|TRBJ1-1
TGTGCGAGCGGGGGGGGATTGAACACTGAAGCTTTCTTT
CASGGGLNTEAFF
>16|TRBD1|TRBV5-1|few|TRBJ1-4
TGCGCCAGCAGGGTAAATACAGGGGCTGTTAAGGAAAAACTGTTTTTT
CASRVNTGAVKEKLFF
>12|TRBD2|TRBV28|.|TRBJ2-7
TGTGCCCACGGGAGGGGAAACTACGAGCAGTACTTC
CAHGRGNYEQYF
>14|TRBD1|TRBV5-1|.|TRBJ1-4
TGCGCCAGCCGCTCCGGGACAGGGAGGGAAAAACTGTTTTTT
CASRSGTGREKLFF
>13|.|TRBV5-8|.|TRBJ2-7
TGTGCCAGCAGCCGACCTTCAGGCTACGAGCAGTACTTC
CASSRPSGYEQYF